This TCR beta chain was recovered during a study of T cells in Graves' hyperthyroidism and ophthalmopathy. Study-wide results and limits: Blood also showed most of the thyroid clonotypes that were expanded above 0.001.

Graves' hyperthyroidism was deemed stable absent ophthalmopathy progression within 18 months. Diagnoses were established using clinical symptoms, serum thyroxine and TRAb, thyroid ultrasound and orbital computed tomography. Germline V gives CDR1 SGHRS, CDR2 YFSETQ. Unmatched junction bases numbered 10, after V lost 0 bases and J lost 7 bases. The CDR3 consists of 16 residues. In this sample, this clonotype turned up many times. The antigen is undetermined. There were TCR beta CDR3 regions amplified from RNA transcripts. The HTBI set primed first-round TCR CDR3 RT-PCR. Each CDR3 protein is one row after TCRdb ran MiXCR on the multiplex PCR reads. Among about 420,000 distinct CDR3 sequences listed, around a sixth were seen once.

The source of this sequence is a woman aged 18-30 years with Graves' hyperthyroidism. The genes are TRBV5-1 and TRBJ1-1; TRBD1 aligns across 9 bases. Sequencing input: blood. The CDR3 DNA follows: TGCGCCAGCAGCTTGGGACAGGGGGTAGGATCCGGTGAAGCTTTCTTT. This sequence encodes CASSLGQGVGSGEAFF.